This TCR beta chain stems from a study of blood T cell repertoires in COVID-19. For the study at large: Whether acute or convalescent, the COVID-19 samples came from the United States, Italy and Spain. Nucleic acid was either cDNA or gDNA, and it came from T cells, B-cell-depleted T cells, or PBMCs.

V gave up 5 bases and J gave up 2 bases, with 7 bases separating them. Germline V lookup: CDR1 MGHDK, CDR2 SYGVNS. This CDR3 is built from 12 residues. How the authors handled the data: Counts of nucleated cells, estimated from reference gene primer amplification, were obtained. Libraries were prepared by immunoSEQ multiplex PCR; TCRdb keeps only in-frame clonotypes and omits some of them. The D gene and trimming were derived from the DNA, and the V and J assignments and clone size from that table. The table shows about 120,000 clones, with about 84% occurring only once. The sequenced material came from peripheral blood. The sequence came from a man aged 55-75 years with acute or convalescent COVID-19. The V gene is TRBV25-1, the J gene TRBJ2-7, with D possibly TRBD1 on 6 matching bases. The CDR3, as DNA: TGTGCCAGCAGTCACAGGGCCTACGAGCAGTACTTC. This sequence encodes CASSHRAYEQYF.